This entry concerns a single TCR beta chain. This clone showed up just a few times. There is no known antigen for this receptor. No much larger clone is present one base from it, and per-base qualities are unavailable. The sample's time point label is to be understood as: after neoadjuvant nivolumab, at surgical resection. Patients were newly diagnosed with stage II-IVA oral cavity squamous cell carcinoma and had received no prior systemic or radiation treatment. Everyone in the cohort had locally advanced, HPV-negative oral cavity squamous cell carcinoma. Peripheral blood mononuclear cells were analyzed directly, without maintenance or expansion in culture. The samples were drawn from a longitudinal correlative study tied to a single-arm phase II trial testing neoadjuvant nivolumab in oral cavity squamous cell carcinoma. Subject-matched pre- and post-treatment PBMCs and tumors from three responders and three non-responders were subjected to genomic DNA-based TCRbeta sequencing. Peripheral blood mononuclear cells were drawn once before nivolumab treatment and a second time after treatment, when surgery took place. The Maxwell RSC DNA from Cells kit was used to extract genomic DNA from PBMCs.

PBMC libraries used mostly roughly 480 ng of input genomic DNA for deep sequencing, with six replicates per sample. The immunoSEQ hsTCRbeta kit was used to prepare TCRbeta libraries according to the manufacturer's instructions. The finished libraries were brought together in one pool at roughly 2.7 nM, which was then read using an Illumina NovaSeq 6000 S4 flow cell. On the authors' methods: Raw data preprocessing and quality control were performed with the immunoSEQ Analyzer. The analysis was limited to productive rearrangements, and each clonotype was defined by a unique CDR3 amino acid sequence. Repertoire clonality was estimated as the Gini-Simpson index, which was computed with the R package tcR. Student's t test was used to compare Gini indices, while Pearson correlation assessed associations with tumor size change. This immuneACCESS table, as held by TCRdb, lists in-frame sequences with V and J called but not all clones. Of the missing ones, under half trace to an unresolved V gene in checked studies; the others have no known cause. That table is the source of V, J and clone size, and D and trimming were worked out from the DNA. The sample table holds 8,500 to 10,000 clones, of which around 70% were seen once. Jointly, the top ten make up around 4.4% of the sample.

This specimen belongs to a study of neoadjuvant anti-PD-1 for oral cavity cancer (dated by TCRdb to the early 2020s). Regarding the research as a whole: Patients mostly received three to four biweekly doses of nivolumab at 3 mg/kg before curative-intent surgical resection. Under RECIST 1.1, patients with complete response, partial response or stable disease were classed as responders, and patients with progression were classed as non-responders. The parent correlative cohort included approximately 13 patients, with an approximately 35% response rate. For patients who did not progress, a fourth nivolumab dose was given around day 43, followed by definitive surgical resection on days 50-56. Points the paper makes about the study in general: Only a few patients per response group were included in the TCR analyses, and the authors called for validation in larger cohorts. A higher pretreatment blood Treg/Th17 ratio correlated with both higher pretreatment blood TCRbeta clonality and lower post-treatment tumor TCRbeta clonality. After neoadjuvant nivolumab, T cell clonality (Gini index) in PBMCs was significantly higher in non-responders than in responders.

CDR1 is given as MNHEY and CDR2 as SMNVEV, both from the germline V gene (reference sequence). The CDR3 goes from the cysteine to the phenylalanine over 15 residues. Only CDR3 DNA is held: 45 bases, read in frame from base 1. Ends trimmed: V by 4 bases, J by 3 bases; bases unmatched to a gene: 6. This clonotype originated in a person between 40 and 85 years old with oral cavity squamous cell carcinoma. The chain is made from TRBV27 and TRBJ2-1; the junction holds 7 bases that match TRBD2. The material was PBMCs, obtained after nivolumab (anti-PD-1) treatment. The CDR3 has the sequence CASSSASGGYNEQFF. The DNA reads TGTGCCAGCAGTTCTGCTAGCGGCGGCTACAATGAGCAGTTCTTC.